This TCR beta chain derives from a study of blood T cell repertoires in COVID-19 (TCRdb year 2020). General notes on the study: The collaborator samples originated in the United States, Italy and Spain and spanned the acute and convalescent phases of COVID-19. The material from the prospective study consisted of cDNA or gDNA derived from T cells, B-cell-depleted T cells, or PBMCs. The dataset comprised deeply sampled blood TCRbeta repertoires from subjects exposed to, actively infected with, or recovered from COVID-19. The repertoires were released in a freely available public database meant as a resource for research on the immune response to SARS-CoV-2. The samples were drawn from the first 160 participants of the ongoing ImmuneRACE study and from roughly 1,300 subjects provided by 6 global collaborators. Nearly every sample came with metadata listing a de-identified subject ID, COVID-19 status, age in years and sex. Where HLA class I and class II types were available, the types were taken from metadata supplied by the sample provider, not from assay-based typing.

Study-wide findings and limitations: Clinical and demographic metadata were provided uncurated, with the amount varying by source and participant.

Another Seattle source contributed samples from volunteer blood donors who had recovered from COVID-19. Each collaborating institution followed its own protocols to collect whole blood in K2EDTA tubes. For TCRbeta analysis, collaborators shipped samples in one of three forms: frozen whole blood, isolated PBMCs, or DNA extracted from either of those sample types. Regarding this clone: Its antigen target is currently unknown. Qualities for individual bases were not recorded, and no much larger clone is one base off.

TCRbeta CDR3 regions were amplified from genomic DNA by means of the immunoSEQ Assay, a bias-controlled multiplex PCR. The published analysis was carried out like this. Nucleated cell counts per sample were estimated from amplification of reference gene primers within the assay. To quantify the absolute abundance of each unique TCRbeta CDR3 rearrangement, sequence reads were collapsed and filtered. For each sample, productive Simpson clonality was calculated as the square root of Simpson's diversity index over productive rearrangements. In TCRdb, the immuneACCESS table is reduced to in-frame sequences with V and J assigned. These tables do not hold every clone; where another copy was compared, an unresolved V gene accounts for under half, and the others remain unexplained. The D gene and trimming were derived from the DNA, and the V and J assignments and clone size from that table. The sample includes 200,000 to 250,000 clones, with 86% observed a single time. 1.6% of the sample is taken by the ten largest.

Here V drops 6 bases and J drops 5 bases, and the junction holds 11 bases not matched to any gene. Counted from cysteine to phenylalanine, this CDR3 has 15 amino acids. The only DNA kept is the CDR3, 45 bases in frame from the first base. The germline V gene (reference sequence) specifies LNHDA as CDR1 and SQIVND as CDR2. Sequenced material: peripheral blood. The chain joins TRBV19 to TRBJ1-1; 8 nucleotides in the junction match TRBD1. The TCR comes from a woman aged 60-75 years who had recovered from COVID-19. In nucleotide form, the sequence is TGTGCCAGTAGCCGAGAACAGGGGGAAGGAACTGAAGCTTTCTTT. Translated, this gives CASSREQGEGTEAFF.